The entry below describes one T cell receptor (beta chain). What antigen it recognizes has not been identified. Per-nucleotide qualities are absent, and no much larger clonotype sits a single base away. The entry originates in a study of T-cell reconstitution after alpha-beta-depleted transplantation in children listed by TCRdb under 2016. Regarding the research as a whole: T-cell immune reconstitution after TCRalphabeta/CD19-depleted allogeneic hematopoietic cell transplantation in children was quantitatively tracked in the study by means of TCR repertoire profiling.

The CDR3 measures 15 amino acids from cysteine to phenylalanine. Solely the CDR3 DNA is kept, with 45 bases framed from the first base. The germline V gene yields MNHEY for CDR1 and SVGAGI for CDR2. Trimming takes 3 bases from V and 1 base from J, and the germline ends sit 12 bases apart. What the treatment or condition label conveys for this sample: allogeneic hematopoietic cell transplantation with graft depleted of TCRalphabeta T cells and CD19 B cells. The children who served as transplant recipients had been given grafts of TCRalphabeta/CD19-depleted allogeneic hematopoietic cells. The library was produced with PCR. The run used an Illumina HiSeq 2500. TCR library preparation used molecular barcoding, with unique molecular identifiers applied to normalize quantification of the TCRbeta repertoire. The raw public reads went through TCRdb reprocessing: fastp at Q25, MiXCR clone calling, in-frame beta chains kept. Rows merge per CDR3 protein into single entries with the most common DNA and genes. The sample table records around 580,000 distinct CDR3 sequences; 27% of these occur just once. About a third of the sample lies in the top ten.

What the work shows at the level of the full study, not this receptor alone: The apparently early recovery of alphabetaT-cell counts about two months after transplant reportedly depended on only several hundred rapidly expanded clones that came from non-depleted graft cells. In some patients, the high TCRbeta diversity seen at day 60 was put down to recipient T cells and intrathymic progenitors that had survived conditioning. Over subsequent months, a decline in hyperexpanded clone frequencies was noted, and after one year, T-cell counts and TCRbeta diversity were mostly ascribed to newly produced T cells.

The clonotype was recovered from a boy under two years old with Wiskott-Aldrich syndrome, due to receive a stem cell transplant. Recombination linked TRBV6-5 to TRBJ2-5, and possibly TRBD2, on 5 matching bases. Source: PBMCs, taken before TCRalphabeta/CD19-depleted stem cell transplant. The CDR3 amino acid sequence is: CASSYTVRGQETQYF. The nucleotide sequence is TGTGCCAGCAGTTATACTGTCCGGGGCCAAGAGACCCAGTACTTC.